The rows below give T cell receptor beta chains drawn from one sample of a study of T cell repertoires in cytomegalovirus infection. TCRdb reanalysed the reads using MiXCR and keeps one entry per CDR3 protein. This table holds about 260,000 distinct CDR3 sequences, approximately 10% found once. The sample comprised PBMCs. Source of these receptors: a human donor in good health (CMV status not recorded). Some clones in this sample may be carry-over from other donors' samples. Each CDR3 is given with its conserved first and last residue. A D gene is named only where the DNA matches it firmly. Part of the rows lack a size; the others show once, few, many or a class for expanded clones.

V: TRBV28; D: NA; J: TRBJ1-6; size: many; DNA: TGTGCCAGCAGTTCCGGGTCCGCCAATTCACCCCTCCACTTT; CDR3: CASSSGSANSPLHF
V: TRBV12-3/TRBV12-4; D: TRBD2; J: TRBJ2-2; size: few; DNA: TGTGCCAGCAGTTTAAGGCTAGCGGGAGCCACCGGGGAGCTGTTTTTT; CDR3: CASSLRLAGATGELFF
V: TRBV7-2; D: TRBD1; J: TRBJ1-4; size: many; DNA: TGTGCCAGCAGCCCCGGACAGGGTACGGAAAAACTGTTTTTT; CDR3: CASSPGQGTEKLFF
V: TRBV7-2; D: TRBD1; J: TRBJ2-5; size: many; DNA: TGTGCCAGCAGCCGAACGCCGGGACAGGGGTGGGAGACCCAGTACTTC; CDR3: CASSRTPGQGWETQYF
V: TRBV7-8; D: TRBD2; J: TRBJ2-1; size: many; DNA: TGTGCCAGCAGCTTAGTGGAAGGACTAGCGGGAGAGGAGCAGTTCTTC; CDR3: CASSLVEGLAGEEQFF
V: TRBV7-6; D: TRBD2; J: TRBJ2-1; size: few; DNA: TGTGCCAGCAGCGAAGCGGGAATCTCCTACAATGAGCAGTTCTTC; CDR3: CASSEAGISYNEQFF
V: TRBV20-1; D: TRBD2; J: TRBJ2-7; size: NA; DNA: TGCAGTGCTAGCCCATCAGCCATCCTGGCGGGAGCCGAGCAGTACTTC; CDR3: CSASPSAILAGAEQYF
V: TRBV7-2; D: NA; J: TRBJ2-1; size: many; DNA: TGTGCCAGCAGTCCCGGATTGGGTGAGCAGTTCTTC; CDR3: CASSPGLGEQFF
V: TRBV7-3; D: NA; J: TRBJ2-1; size: many; DNA: TGTGCCAGCAGCTTAACCGGCTACAATGAGCAGTTCTTC; CDR3: CASSLTGYNEQFF
V: TRBV28; D: NA; J: TRBJ2-6; size: many; DNA: TGTGCCAGCAGTCTGACAGGTTCTGGGGCCAACGTCCTGACTTTC; CDR3: CASSLTGSGANVLTF
V: TRBV12-3/TRBV12-4; D: NA; J: TRBJ2-3; size: many; DNA: TGTGCCAGCAGTGGGTCGGGCGGGCAAACTAGCACAGATACGCAGTATTTT; CDR3: CASSGSGGQTSTDTQYF
V: TRBV10-3; D: NA; J: TRBJ2-3; size: many; DNA: TGTGCCACCGGACGGCACCTTACAGATACGCAGTATTTT; CDR3: CATGRHLTDTQYF
V: TRBV7-2; D: NA; J: TRBJ1-2; size: many; DNA: TGTGCCAGCAGCCCCACCGGGGGGAGGAAAAACTATGGCTACACCTTC; CDR3: CASSPTGGRKNYGYTF
V: TRBV7-2; D: NA; J: TRBJ1-2; size: many; DNA: TGTGCCAGCAGCTTAGAACCGGGGGGCTATGGCTACACCTTC; CDR3: CASSLEPGGYGYTF
V: TRBV6-2/TRBV6-3; D: TRBD1; J: TRBJ2-1; size: NA; DNA: TGTGCCAGCAGTTGGGACAGGGGGCGCAATAATGAGCAGTTCTTC; CDR3: CASSWDRGRNNEQFF
V: TRBV7-6; D: NA; J: TRBJ1-1; size: many; DNA: TGTGCCAGCAGCTTATCCCAGAACACTGAAGCTTTCTTT; CDR3: CASSLSQNTEAFF
V: TRBV30; D: NA; J: TRBJ2-1; size: many; DNA: TGTGCCTGGAGATGGGGGAGCTCCTACAATGAGCAGTTCTTC; CDR3: CAWRWGSSYNEQFF
V: TRBV14; D: TRBD1; J: TRBJ1-6; size: many; DNA: TGTGCCAGCAGCCCCCGACAGGGGTGGAATTCACCCCTCCACTTT; CDR3: CASSPRQGWNSPLHF
V: TRBV20-1; D: NA; J: TRBJ2-5; size: few; DNA: TGCAGTGCTGGCCCCATGTACCGAGGGAGGGGGCAAGAGACCCAGTACTTC; CDR3: CSAGPMYRGRGQETQYF
V: TRBV7-2; D: TRBD2; J: TRBJ2-7; size: many; DNA: TGTGCCAGCAAAGTGGCTAGCGGGAGCTCGTACGAGCAGTACTTC; CDR3: CASKVASGSSYEQYF
V: TRBV20-1; D: NA; J: TRBJ1-1; size: NA; DNA: TGCAGTGCTAGTAAATTTCCGGGGGCGCAGAACACTGAAGCTTTCTTT; CDR3: CSASKFPGAQNTEAFF
V: TRBV20-1; D: TRBD2; J: TRBJ2-1; size: NA; DNA: TGCAGTGCGAGGCGGGGGGGCTCCTACAATGAGCAGTTCTTC; CDR3: CSARRGGSYNEQFF
V: TRBV6-1; D: NA; J: TRBJ2-2; size: NA; DNA: TGTGCCAGCAGGTTCACAAGTCCGAACACCGGGGAGCTGTTTTTT; CDR3: CASRFTSPNTGELFF
V: TRBV7-2; D: TRBD2; J: TRBJ2-7; size: many; DNA: TGTGCCAGCAGCTTAGCGGCGGGGGGGAGGTACGAGCAGTACTTC; CDR3: CASSLAAGGRYEQYF
V: TRBV7-8; D: NA; J: TRBJ1-1; size: few; DNA: TGTGCCAGCAGCTTCGGGGAAGTGAGGACTGAAGCTTTCTTT; CDR3: CASSFGEVRTEAFF
V: TRBV2; D: TRBD2; J: TRBJ2-1; size: NA; DNA: TGTGCCAGCAGTGAAGTGACTAGCGGGAGGCAGTTCTTC; CDR3: CASSEVTSGRQFF
V: TRBV7-2; D: TRBD2; J: TRBJ2-6; size: many; DNA: TGTGCCAGCAGCTTCTTAGCGGGAGCGTCTGGGGCCAACGTCCTGACTTTC; CDR3: CASSFLAGASGANVLTF
V: TRBV7-4; D: NA; J: TRBJ1-4; size: many; DNA: TGTGCCAGCAGCATGGGACGGATTAATGAAAAACTGTTTTTT; CDR3: CASSMGRINEKLFF